Listed below are T cell receptor beta chains from one sample, sequenced in a study of post-analysis software for immune sequencing data. MiXCR, applied by TCRdb to the PCR reads, yields one record per CDR3 protein. The table lists more than 450,000 distinct CDR3 sequences, 44% of them singletons. The specimen sequenced was blood. The receptors originated from a girl aged 5-17 years with multiple sclerosis. Both conserved end residues are part of each CDR3. The D gene is left open where the match is weak. Rows give clone size only sometimes, using once, few, many, or a class for an expanded clone.

D	V	J	size	DNA	CDR3
NA	TRBV29-1	TRBJ1-2	few	TGCAGCGTTGAATTGGCCAGTCTCTATGGCTACACCTTC	CSVELASLYGYTF
NA	TRBV28	TRBJ2-7	NA	TGTGCCAGCAGTTGGTGGAGCCACTCCTACGAGCAGTACTTC	CASSWWSHSYEQYF
NA	TRBV20-1	TRBJ2-5	NA	TGCAGTGCTAGAGAGGGCCAAGAGACCCAGTACTTC	CSAREGQETQYF
NA	TRBV12-3/TRBV12-4	TRBJ1-2	few	TGTGCCAGCAGTTTAGCTGCGGGGCTCTATGGCTACACCTTC	CASSLAAGLYGYTF
NA	TRBV7-7	TRBJ2-1	few	TGTGCTAGCAGCCCAGGTCGCCTAGTGACCAACAATGAGCAGTTCTTC	CASSPGRLVTNNEQFF
TRBD2	TRBV5-1	TRBJ2-3	NA	TGCGCCAGCAGCTTGGACCTAGCGGGGGCCCTCACAGATACGCAGTATTTT	CASSLDLAGALTDTQYF
NA	TRBV12-3/TRBV12-4	TRBJ1-5	NA	TGTGCCAGCAGCGTCCGGCAGACAGAGGGCCGTAATCAGCCCCAGCATTTT	CASSVRQTEGRNQPQHF
TRBD1	TRBV20-1	TRBJ1-4	NA	TGCAGTGCTAGCAGGACAGGCGTTATTGAAAAACTGTTTTTT	CSASRTGVIEKLFF
TRBD1	TRBV6-4	TRBJ1-5	NA	TGTGCCTCCTCCGGGACAGGGGGCTCGGGGCAGCCCCAGCATTTT	CASSGTGGSGQPQHF
TRBD2	TRBV24-1	TRBJ2-1	once	TGTGCCACCAGGCCAGGTCTAGCGGGAGGAGTGGGCAATGAGCAGTTCTTC	CATRPGLAGGVGNEQFF
TRBD1	TRBV29-1	TRBJ2-7	NA	TGCAGCGTTGAAGGCCGGACAGGTTTATCCTACGAGCAGTACTTC	CSVEGRTGLSYEQYF
NA	TRBV6-5	TRBJ2-7	NA	TGTGCCAGCAGTTACTCTCCGGATACCCATTCCTCCTACGAGCAGTACTTC	CASSYSPDTHSSYEQYF
NA	TRBV6-2/TRBV6-3	TRBJ2-5	NA	TGTGCCAGCACCCAGAGGGAGACCCAGTACTTC	CASTQRETQYF
TRBD1	TRBV6-2/TRBV6-3	TRBJ1-2	NA	TGTGCCAGCACCCAAGATCCGACAGGGCGGAACTATGGCTACACCTTC	CASTQDPTGRNYGYTF
NA	TRBV7-2	TRBJ2-3	few	TGTGCCAGCAGCTTAGCTGGGCCATTAGATACGCAGTATTTT	CASSLAGPLDTQYF
TRBD1	TRBV5-1	TRBJ2-7	few	TGCGCCAGCAGCTTCGGGGACAGGAACTACGAGCAGTACTTC	CASSFGDRNYEQYF
NA	TRBV4-1	TRBJ2-4	NA	TGCGCCAGCAGCCAAGACCCGGTAAACATTCAGTACTTC	CASSQDPVNIQYF
TRBD2	TRBV5-1	TRBJ2-3	few	TGCGCCAGCAGCGGAGCGGGGTTTGGAGATACGCAGTATTTT	CASSGAGFGDTQYF
TRBD2	TRBV20-1	TRBJ2-1	NA	TGCAGTGCTAGAGATGGGAGCGGGGGGACCACTGGGAATGAGCAGTTCTTC	CSARDGSGGTTGNEQFF
TRBD1	TRBV4-1	TRBJ1-6	few	TGCGCCAGCAGCCAAGCTGGGACAGATGGGAATTCACCCCTCCACTTT	CASSQAGTDGNSPLHF
TRBD2	TRBV5-1	TRBJ2-3	NA	TGCGCCAGCAGCTTGGCCTCTAGCGGGGGCACAGATACGCAGTATTTT	CASSLASSGGTDTQYF
TRBD2	TRBV5-1	TRBJ2-7	once	TGCGCCAGCAGCGTCCTTAGCGGGCTTTCCTACGAGCAGTACTTC	CASSVLSGLSYEQYF
NA	TRBV5-1	TRBJ2-5	NA	TGCGCCAGCAGCTTTACTCAGGGACTCAACCAAGAGACCCAGTACTTC	CASSFTQGLNQETQYF